This record looks at one T cell receptor beta chain sequence and its context. No antigen is known for it. The sample comes from a study of T cell responses to AZD1222 COVID-19 vaccine. General observations from the study: Of spike-specific TCRs, nearly half reportedly target regions left unmutated in variants.

Germline V gene data show CDR1 as MGHRA and CDR2 as YSYEKL. There are 17 residues in the CDR3. After removal of 4 bases from V and 0 bases from J, the junction contained 9 bases not matched to a gene. The protocol was immunoSEQ multiplex PCR, while the TCRdb copy is restricted to in-frame clones and leaves out a portion. The data contain tens of thousands of clones, around 81% of them singletons. The V call is TRBV4-1, the J call TRBJ2-1, with 7 bases lining up with TRBD2. This TCR derives from an adult in good health. The material sequenced was peripheral blood, taken on day 0 of AZD1222 vaccination. The CDR3 is CASSRDNGGSSYNEQFF. The CDR3 DNA follows: TGCGCCAGCAGCCGAGATAACGGGGGGAGCTCCTACAATGAGCAGTTCTTC.